Listed below are T cell receptor beta chains from one sample, sequenced in a study of blood T cell repertoires in COVID-19. TCRdb keeps only in-frame clones here, not all; method: immunoSEQ multiplex PCR. The sample has about 160,000 clones, approximately 80% seen once. The source material was PBMCs or T cells enriched from blood (not recorded which). All receptors come from a woman in her fifties or sixties who had recovered from COVID-19. The CDR3 runs from the conserved cysteine through the conserved F or W.

V gene: TRBV21-1
J gene: TRBJ2-1
CDR3 protein: CASSNTGKSHNEQFF

V gene: TRBV4-1
J gene: TRBJ2-5
CDR3 protein: CASSQWDAGGETQYF

V gene: TRBV3-1/TRBV3-2
J gene: TRBJ2-3
CDR3 protein: CASSQDARLAGSTDTQYF

V gene: TRBV5-6
J gene: TRBJ2-1
CDR3 protein: CASSLYREFNEQFF

V gene: TRBV6-6
J gene: TRBJ1-6
CDR3 protein: CASDRTGTSPLHF

V gene: TRBV19
J gene: TRBJ1-1
CDR3 protein: CASSITGGVRNTEAFF

V gene: TRBV19
J gene: TRBJ1-2
CDR3 protein: CASSIVGTGKTYGYTF

V gene: TRBV5-4
J gene: TRBJ2-5
CDR3 protein: CASSFPGGRQETQYF

V gene: TRBV5-1
J gene: TRBJ1-2
CDR3 protein: CARRGGLFGYTF

V gene: TRBV2
J gene: TRBJ1-1
CDR3 protein: CARLQTGGTEAFF

V gene: TRBV19
J gene: TRBJ1-5
CDR3 protein: CASKKTGGDQPQHF

V gene: TRBV4-2
J gene: TRBJ1-4
CDR3 protein: CASSQDGTGPNEKLFF

V gene: TRBV27
J gene: TRBJ1-5
CDR3 protein: CASSLGGLYSNQPQHF

V gene: TRBV18
J gene: TRBJ2-1
CDR3 protein: CASSPPGKADEQFF

V gene: TRBV21-1
J gene: TRBJ1-3
CDR3 protein: CASSKRFRSGAHLPGNTIYF

V gene: TRBV4-1
J gene: TRBJ2-1
CDR3 protein: CASSQAKTSGGNEQFF

V gene: TRBV5-1
J gene: TRBJ2-7
CDR3 protein: CASGGDNSYEQYF

V gene: TRBV14
J gene: TRBJ1-6
CDR3 protein: CASRLLSRDRGREWSPLHF

V gene: TRBV19
J gene: TRBJ2-1
CDR3 protein: CASTIRDRGHNEQFF

V gene: TRBV10-3
J gene: TRBJ2-5
CDR3 protein: CAISGRKAGGPETQYF

V gene: TRBV6-2/TRBV6-3
J gene: TRBJ1-1
CDR3 protein: CASSPYGYTEAFF

V gene: TRBV6-4
J gene: TRBJ1-4
CDR3 protein: CASSQGRGEKLFF

V gene: TRBV4-1
J gene: TRBJ2-7
CDR3 protein: CASSRGAKEGARATQQYF

V gene: TRBV10-3
J gene: TRBJ1-3
CDR3 protein: CAISERGSGNTIYF

V gene: TRBV12-5
J gene: TRBJ2-3
CDR3 protein: CASGLYLAGGTDTQYF

V gene: TRBV9
J gene: TRBJ2-3
CDR3 protein: CASSVAVAGGTDTQYF

V gene: TRBV30
J gene: TRBJ1-6
CDR3 protein: CAWSVRGPRNSPLHF

V gene: TRBV20-1
J gene: TRBJ2-1
CDR3 protein: CSASSGLAGLDEQFF

V gene: TRBV27
J gene: TRBJ1-4
CDR3 protein: CASTAWDGGEKLFF

V gene: TRBV4-1
J gene: TRBJ2-7
CDR3 protein: CASSPSPGTGAAEQYF